Detailed here is one T cell receptor beta chain. Its antigen is as yet unknown. With 2 bases clipped from V and 4 bases from J, the junction kept 7 bases outside the gene matches. Germline CDR1 WSHSY, CDR2 SAAADI. CDR3 length: 16 residues. TCRdb's table, derived via immunoSEQ multiplex PCR, lists solely in-frame clones and lacks some. The sample records 150,000 to 200,000 clones, roughly 88% being singletons. The sample comes from a study of T cell responses to AZD1222 COVID-19 vaccine. Study-level information: Pooled in the analysis were second doses at about 4 or about 12 weeks. Whole-study findings and limits: Among those given AZD1222, only six or seven were seropositive at baseline. White British ancestry dominated among donors, who included more females, and clonal diversity was possibly underestimated. With two AZD1222 doses given, Spike-specific TCR breadth and depth both rose.

The sequencing here drew on peripheral blood, taken on day 0 of AZD1222 vaccination. The rearrangement links TRBV10-2 to TRBJ2-2, with 7 bases identical to TRBD2. The TCR originated in an adult in good health. DNA for the CDR3: TGCGCCAGCAGTGAGCAGGCGGGAGTAGGCACCGGGGAGCTGTTTTTT. This gives the protein CASSEQAGVGTGELFF.